This TCR beta chain emerged from a study of T cells in Graves' hyperthyroidism and ophthalmopathy. This clonotype was seen just once. One junction end does not reproduce the germline sequence, and a read error may be involved. Amplification of TCR beta CDR3 regions was performed using RNA transcripts as template. An initial round of RT-PCR targeting the TCR CDR3 relied on the HTBI primer set. From the multiplex PCR reads, TCRdb called clonotypes with MiXCR, one entry per CDR3 protein. This sample yields over 500,000 distinct CDR3 sequences, of which roughly 45% are seen a single time; about two fifths belongs to the top ten. The receptor's source is an adult woman with Graves' disease, either hyperthyroidism or ophthalmopathy (not recorded which). The sequencing sample was made of peripheral blood or thyroid tissue (not recorded which).

CDR3: CANSPDRSSGNTIYF. The CDR3 nucleotides are TGTGCCAACAGCCCGGACAGGAGCTCTGGAAACACCATATATTTT. The J gene is TRBJ1-3, the V gene TRBV4-1, with TRBD1 matching over 7 bases. This CDR3 contains 15 residues. In germline, CDR1 is MGHRA, CDR2 YSYEKL.